This T cell receptor beta chain emerged from a study of shared clonotypes between healthy human individuals. Study-wide results and limits: Generation probabilities of non-shared clonotypes were lower (relative to those shared by all four donors).

This table comes from immunoSEQ multiplex PCR, and its TCRdb copy is limited to in-frame clones, with some not included. In the table there are roughly 2.2 million clones, just over 90% of which are singletons. As concerns this clone: Its antigen is unknown.

Germline CDR1 is SNHLY and CDR2 is FYNNEI. This CDR3 is built from 13 residues. Trimming took 3 bases from V and 4 from J, leaving 6 bases between them. The sequence derives from a man younger than 30 in good health. Some clones in this sample may be carry-over from other donors' samples. Sequenced sample: naive CD4+ T cells from PBMCs. Sample subset: CD45RA+ positively selected. The chain employs TRBV2 and TRBJ1-4; D is unclear. Here the CDR3 DNA reads TGTGCCAGCAGTGAGAACAGTAATGAAAAACTGTTTTTT. Its translation is CASSENSNEKLFF. The whole variable domain, remainder taken from reference TRBV2 and TRBJ1-4, is EPEVTQTPSHQVTQMGQEVILRCVPISNHLYFYWYRQILGQKVEFLVSFYNNEISEKSEIFDDQFSVERPDGSNFTLKIRSTKLEDSAMYFCASSENSNEKLFFGSGTQLSVL.